The 9 T cell receptor beta chains below all came from one sample that was sequenced in a study of T cell repertoires in cytomegalovirus infection. Their target antigens are unknown. One entry per CDR3 protein, called by TCRdb with MiXCR from the reads. Counted here are under 150,000 distinct CDR3 sequences, more than 20% occurring once; the ten biggest clones make up roughly 35%. Sequenced sample: PBMCs, sequenced either directly or after in vitro stimulation (not recorded which). The origin of the receptors is a human donor in good health (CMV status not recorded). Some clones in this sample may be carry-over from other donors' samples.

The rearrangement joins TRBV9 to TRBJ1-5; 9 bases align to TRBD1. V shed 3 bases, J shed 2 bases, and the junction held 3 bases outside the gene matches. Germline CDR1 is SGDLS and CDR2 is YYNGEE. The CDR3 contains 15 residues. Here the CDR3 DNA reads TGTGCCAGCAGCGGGGGGGACAGGGGCAATCAGCCCCAGCATTTT. Translation: CASSGGDRGNQPQHF. The full variable domain, rest sourced from reference TRBV9 and TRBJ1-5, is DSGVTQTPKHLITATGQRVTLRCSPRSGDLSVYWYQQSLDQGLQFLIQYYNGEERAKGNILERFSAQQFPDLHSELNLSSLELGDSALYFCASSGGDRGNQPQHFGDGTRLSIL.

This chain links TRBV18 with TRBJ2-3; D is possibly TRBD1 (5 bases). CDR1 is KGHSH, CDR2 LQKENI, per germline. Trimming removed 3 bases at V and 0 bases at J, with 13 bases between. The CDR3 is 16 residues long. In DNA form, the CDR3 reads TGTGCCAGCTCACCCACGACAGTATTGAGCACAGATACGCAGTATTTT. It specifies CASSPTTVLSTDTQYF. The full variable domain, with the rest looked up from reference TRBV18 and TRBJ2-3, is NAGVMQNPRHLVRRRGQEARLRCSPMKGHSHVYWYRQLPEEGLKFMVYLQKENIIDESGMPKERFSAEFPKEGPSILRIQQVVRGDSAAYFCASSPTTVLSTDTQYFGPGTRLTVL.

This clonotype was recorded at least ten times. The genes are TRBV7-8 and TRBJ1-2, with D possibly TRBD1 on 6 matching bases. V lost 5 bases and J lost 4, with 14 bases in between. The CDR3 sequence is 14 residues long. Germline CDR1 reads SGHVS; CDR2 reads FQNEAQ. The CDR3 loop is CASSPYTGSYGYTF. The CDR3 DNA reads as TGTGCCAGCAGCCCATATACAGGGAGCTATGGCTACACCTTC. The full variable domain, completed using reference TRBV7-8 and TRBJ1-2, is GAGVSQSPRYKVAKRGQDVALRCDPISGHVSLFWYQQALGQGPEFLTYFQNEAQLDKSGLPSDRFFAERPEGSVSTLKIQRTQQEDSAVYLCASSPYTGSYGYTFGSGTRLTVV.

This rearrangement joins TRBV19 to TRBJ2-1, with 12 nucleotides matching TRBD1. The CDR3 sequence is 13 residues long. Looked up from germline, CDR1 is LNHDA and CDR2 is SQIVND (reference sequence). The CDR3 is CASRDRGQNEQFF. CDR3 DNA: TGTGCTTCCCGGGACAGGGGGCAAAATGAGCAGTTCTTC.

The chain carries TRBV7-9 and TRBJ1-2, with D hard to call. Trimming took 2 bases from V and 8 from J, leaving 15 bases between them. This CDR3 spans 14 amino acids. In germline, CDR1 is SEHNR, CDR2 FQNEAQ (reference sequence). CDR3 sequence: CASSLTSPYYGYTF. The CDR3 region has the DNA TGTGCCAGCAGCTTAACGAGCCCTTATTACGGCTACACCTTC. Drawing the rest from reference TRBV7-9 and TRBJ1-2, the complete variable domain is DTGVSQNPRHKITKRGQNVTFRCDPISEHNRLYWYRQTLGQGPEFLTYFQNEAQLEKSRLLSDRFSAERPKGSFSTLEIQRTEQGDSAMYLCASSLTSPYYGYTFGSGTRLTVV.

This chain links TRBV12-3 or TRBV12-4 with TRBJ1-5; D is uncertain. This CDR3 is built from 13 residues. V lost 4 bases and J 1 base, leaving 5 bases between the germline ends. As DNA, the CDR3 is TGTGCCAGCAGTTACACAAGCAATCAGCCCCAGCATTTT. It specifies CASSYTSNQPQHF.

This clonotype has more than one count but fewer than ten. The rearrangement joins TRBV6-2 or TRBV6-3 to TRBJ2-1; 7 bases align to TRBD2. Losses at the gene ends were 2 bases for V and 7 bases for J; bases not matched to a gene: 2. CDR1 MNHEY and CDR2 SVGEGT come from the germline V gene. This CDR3 is 13 amino acids long. CDR3 DNA sequence: TGTGCCAGCAGTTACGTTAGCGGGAATGAGCAGTTCTTC. This gives the protein CASSYVSGNEQFF.

This clonotype showed up many times. This chain links TRBV7-2 with TRBJ2-3; D is undetermined. Trimming removed 3 bases from V and 6 bases from J, with 10 bases in between. The CDR3 contains 13 residues. Germline V gives CDR1 SGHTA, CDR2 FQGNSA. The CDR3 sequence is CASSFSSGDTQYF. CDR3 in DNA: TGTGCCAGCAGCTTCTCGTCTGGGGATACGCAGTATTTT. Full variable domain (outside the CDR3, taken from reference TRBV7-2 and TRBJ2-3): GAGVSQSPSNKVTEKGKDVELRCDPISGHTALYWYRQSLGQGLEFLIYFQGNSAPDKSGLPSDRFSAERTGGSVSTLTIQRTQQEDSAVYLCASSFSSGDTQYFGPGTRLTVL.

CDR3 in amino acids: CASTAQLNTEAFF. The CDR3 nucleotides are TGTGCCAGTACGGCACAGTTGAACACTGAAGCTTTCTTT. J is TRBJ1-1 and V is TRBV19; the D is unclear. CDR3 length equals 13 residues. Trimming took off 7 bases at V and 0 bases at J, with 9 bases between the two ends. Germline V gene lookup returns CDR1 LNHDA and CDR2 SQIVND (reference sequence).